Included here is one T cell receptor beta chain sequence, with context. Its matching antigen is unknown. The source of the sample is a study of read filtering for tumor transcriptome and immune sequencing. Overall study findings and caveats: The sorted CD138-negative fraction was a mixed bone marrow immune population, not purified T cells. Single-read clonotypes: 80% to 90% of IR-seq clonotypes (approximately 3.7% of reads), 74.6% of RNA-seq clonotypes (roughly 49% of reads).

This library used roughly 0.4 ug RNA and molecular barcoded adaptors spanning alpha/delta and beta/gamma chains. One entry per CDR3 protein results from TCRdb running MiXCR on the reads. The table has about 50,000 distinct CDR3 sequences, roughly 20% seen once. Germline V gene lookup returns CDR1 MDHEN and CDR2 SYDVKM. V shed 6 bases and J shed 0 bases, with 19 bases lying between them. This CDR3 comprises 17 residues. This TCR came from a donor over 35 with multiple myeloma. The chain links TRBV28 to TRBJ2-3; D is perhaps TRBD1 or TRBD2 (5 bases each). Sequencing was carried out using a population of CD138-negative cells sorted from bone marrow. In DNA, the CDR3 is TGTGCCAGCAGCCTTGTAAGAGGGGCGGATAGCACAGATACGCAGTATTTT. Translating gives CASSLVRGADSTDTQYF.